The 31 T cell receptor beta chains reported below all come from one sample, sequenced in a study of metastatic and nonmetastatic thyroid tumors. MiXCR re-clonotyped the PCR reads for TCRdb. The sample has roughly 57,000 clones, 20% seen once. Patients had received no treatment of any kind before thyroid surgery. Sequenced: blood. These receptors came from a female donor with papillary thyroid cancer or a benign thyroid nodule (not recorded which). Some clones in this sample may be carry-over from other donors' samples.

For this clone: Possible read error: a much larger clone is one base away. This chain connects TRBV6-1 to TRBJ2-7; TRBD1 matches 7 bases. Germline V gene lookup returns CDR1 MNHNS and CDR2 SASEGT. The J segment lost 3 bases and the V segment lost 7 bases, leaving 6 bases of the junction unmatched. The CDR3 spans 13 residues. The CDR3: CASIRGTVYEQYF. Here the CDR3 DNA reads TGTGCCAGCATCCGAGGGACAGTCTACGAGCAGTACTTC.

The table lists this clone with a count of one. Just one base apart from a much larger clone, this may be a read error. Other DNA sequences in the sample encode the same CDR3. The chain joins TRBV5-4 to TRBJ2-2; D might be TRBD1 (5 bases). There are 14 residues in the CDR3. Between the trimmed V and J ends, which lost 0 bases and 5 bases, there was a span of 8 bases. Germline CDR1 reads SGHNT; CDR2 reads YYREEE (reference sequence). The CDR3 sequence is CASSLVQGTGELFF. The DNA for the CDR3 is TGTGCCAGCAGCTTGGTTCAGGGAACCGGGGAGCTGTTTTTT. The full variable domain, its missing parts supplied by reference TRBV5-4 and TRBJ2-2, is ETGVTQSPTHLIKTRGQQVTLRCSSQSGHNTVSWYQQALGQGPQFIFQYYREEENGRGNFPPRFSGLQFPNYSSELNVNALELDDSALYLCASSLVQGTGELFFGEGSRLTVL.

This clone was counted a few times. The chain joins TRBV28 to TRBJ1-1, with D hard to call. In germline, CDR1 is MDHEN, CDR2 SYDVKM. Trimming removed 6 bases at V and 12 bases at J, with 14 bases between. The CDR3 runs to 11 residues. Here the CDR3 reads CASRGLRESFF. The CDR3 DNA reads TGTGCCAGCAGGGGTCTACGGGAATCTTTCTTT.

The table lists this clone with many counts. V usage is TRBV19 and J usage is TRBJ2-1; TRBD2 matches 12 bases. Germline assignment: CDR1 LNHDA and CDR2 SQIVND (reference sequence). The CDR3 is 14 residues long. The ends lost 6 bases at V and 7 bases at J; junction bases unmatched: 4. The CDR3 region is CASRTSGSLNEQFF. The CDR3 bases are TGTGCCAGTAGGACTAGCGGGAGTCTGAATGAGCAGTTCTTC. Full variable domain (outside the CDR3, taken from reference TRBV19 and TRBJ2-1): DGGITQSPKYLFRKEGQNVTLSCEQNLNHDAMYWYRQDPGQGLRLIYYSQIVNDFQKGDIAEGYSVSREKKESFPLTVTSAQKNPTAFYLCASRTSGSLNEQFFGPGTRLTVL.

This clone was counted ten times or more. The V gene is TRBV20-1, the J gene TRBJ2-6; no reliable D call. Deletions cut 8 bases from V and 0 bases from J, with 8 bases between. This CDR3 is 13 amino acids long. Germline CDR1 is DFQATT and CDR2 is SNEGSKA (reference sequence). CDR3 in DNA: TGCAGTTCCCCGGGCTCTGGGGCCAACGTCCTGACTTTC. It is translated as CSSPGSGANVLTF.

About this clone: At one boundary the junction diverges from the germline segment, which might be a read error. V is TRBV5-1 and J is TRBJ1-2; 9 nucleotides align to TRBD1. The germline CDR1 and CDR2 sequences are SGHRS and YFSETQ. This CDR3 contains 16 residues. CDR3 in DNA: TGCACCAGCAGCTTGGTAGGGGCACAGGGGGCGCAGGGCTACACCTTC. This gives the protein CTSSLVGAQGAQGYTF. Based on the CDR3 plus reference TRBV5-1 and TRBJ1-2, the full variable domain is KAGVTQTPRYLIKTRGQQVTLSCSPISGHRSVSWYQQTPGQGLQFLFEYFSETQRNKGNFPGRFSGRQFSNSRSEMNVSTLELGDSALYLCTSSLVGAQGAQGYTFGSGTRLTVV.

The CDR3 sequence is CASNSITIGSAYVSGELFF. In DNA, the CDR3 is TGTGCCAGCAATTCGATTACTATCGGCAGCGCTTATGTGAGCGGGGAGCTGTTTTTT. This rearrangement joins TRBV28 to TRBJ2-2, with D unresolved. The CDR3 spans 19 residues. Trimming pared 7 bases from V and 7 bases from J, leaving 31 bases between. Germline V gene sequence: CDR1 MDHEN, CDR2 SYDVKM.

This clone was seen at least ten times. The chain couples TRBV7-6 to TRBJ1-1; 8 bases agree with TRBD1. This CDR3 contains 14 residues. The J segment lost 0 bases and the V segment lost 4 bases, leaving 1 base of the junction unmatched. Per the germline V gene, CDR1 is SGHVS and CDR2 is FNYEAQ. CDR3 region: CASSSQGVNTEAFF. Here the CDR3 DNA reads TGTGCCAGCAGCTCACAGGGGGTGAACACTGAAGCTTTCTTT. Full variable domain (rest looked up from reference TRBV7-6 and TRBJ1-1): GAGVSQSPRYKVTKRGQDVALRCDPISGHVSLYWYRQALGQGPEFLTYFNYEAQQDKSGLPNDRFSAERPEGSISTLTIQRTEQRDSAMYRCASSSQGVNTEAFFGQGTRLTVV.

The rearrangement uses TRBV5-1 and TRBJ2-1, with 9 bases matching TRBD1. The CDR3 totals 15 residues. CDR1 and CDR2 (germline): SGHRS, YFSETQ. The ends lost 9 bases at V and 7 bases at J; junction bases unmatched: 14. CDR3 sequence (DNA): TGCGCCATCATCTTGGACAGGGGATTGGGGAATGAGCAGTTCTTC. Protein sequence: CAIILDRGLGNEQFF.

This clone appeared many times. This sequence joins TRBV9 and TRBJ2-5, with 9 bases lining up with TRBD2. The CDR3 length is 17 residues. CDR1 and CDR2 from the germline V gene are SGDLS and YYNGEE. V was clipped by 4 bases and J by 5 bases; unmatched bases: 15. The CDR3 DNA sequence: TGTGCCAGCAGCATTGGTATGGCGGGAGGGCCCAGGGAGACCCAGTACTTC. Translation gives CASSIGMAGGPRETQYF. Together with reference TRBV9 and TRBJ2-5, the CDR3 gives the full variable domain: DSGVTQTPKHLITATGQRVTLRCSPRSGDLSVYWYQQSLDQGLQFLIQYYNGEERAKGNILERFSAQQFPDLHSELNLSSLELGDSALYFCASSIGMAGGPRETQYFGPGTRLLVL.

This clone was counted ten times or more. This chain links TRBV6-1 with TRBJ1-5; 11 nucleotides agree with TRBD1. V was pared by 3 bases and J by 5 bases, with 3 bases of the junction left unmatched. Per the germline V gene, CDR1 is MNHNS and CDR2 is SASEGT. The CDR3 runs 15 residues. CDR3 loop: CASSDGTGGYQPQHF. CDR3 in DNA: TGTGCCAGCAGTGACGGGACAGGGGGTTATCAGCCCCAGCATTTT.

In its sample, this clone was seen a few times. This may come from a read error, since a much larger clone is one base off. The identical CDR3 is also encoded by other nucleotide sequences in the sample. The genes are TRBV28 and TRBJ2-7, with 8 bases lining up with TRBD2. Germline V CDR1 and CDR2: MDHEN, SYDVKM. There are 14 residues in the CDR3. With V trimmed by 5 bases and J by 7 bases, 10 bases remained unmatched. CDR3: CASSLGGGVGEQYF. Written as DNA, the CDR3 is TGTGCCAGCAGTCTCGGGGGGGGTGTTGGGGAGCAGTACTTC.

This clone has a count of ten or more. The genes are TRBV28 and TRBJ1-2, with a weak D call TRBD1 (6 bases). Trimming pared 7 bases from V and 0 bases from J, leaving 15 bases between. Per germline, CDR1 MDHEN and CDR2 SYDVKM. The CDR3 contains 15 residues. CDR3 nucleotides: TGTGCCAGCACCATTGGCGGGACAACTAACTATGGCTACACCTTC. Translated, it gives CASTIGGTTNYGYTF.

This clone showed up just once. Since no conserved phenylalanine or tryptophan closes the CDR3, a read error is the likely cause. V gene TRBV28 combines with J gene TRBJ2-7, with D maybe TRBD1 (5 bases). Per germline, CDR1 MDHEN and CDR2 SYDVKM. This CDR3 comprises 16 residues. V lost 3 bases, J lost 2 bases, and 17 bases lay in between. The chain's CDR3 is CASSFPLRVPPYEQYC. The CDR3 DNA follows: TGTGCCAGCAGTTTTCCCCTCAGGGTCCCCCCCTACGAGCAGTACTGC.

A word on this clone: An end of the junction differs from the germline gene, which may be a read error. The J gene is TRBJ2-2, the V gene TRBV20-1; 9 bases are a match to TRBD2. Germline V gene data show CDR1 as DFQATT and CDR2 as SNEGSKA (reference sequence). The CDR3 loop spans 15 amino acids. The CDR3 coding sequence is TGCAGTGCTCCAGCTAGCGGGATTGTCACCGGGGAGCTGGTTTTT. Residues: CSAPASGIVTGELVF.

A few counts support this clone. One base away lies a much larger clone, so this may be a sequencing read error. Other DNA sequences in this specimen translate into the identical CDR3. This chain uses TRBV2 with TRBJ2-7, with D maybe TRBD1 (6 bases). The germline gives CDR1 SNHLY, CDR2 FYNNEI. CDR3 length: 12 residues. CDR3 in amino acids: CASSGGRNEQYF. CDR3 sequence (DNA): TGTGCCAGTAGTGGGGGCCGAAACGAGCAGTACTTC.

To note about this clone: At one end the junction does not follow the germline gene, possibly because of a read error. The genes are TRBV20-1 and TRBJ1-5, with 8 bases identical to TRBD1. Germline V gives CDR1 DFQATT, CDR2 SNEGSKA (reference sequence). The CDR3 runs to 14 residues. This CDR3 reads CTAKHQGANQPQHF. The CDR3 nucleotides read TGCACTGCTAAACACCAGGGGGCGAATCAGCCCCAGCATTTT.

The sample holds many counts of this clone. The chain joins TRBV28 to TRBJ2-7; 7 bases fit TRBD2. Losses at the gene ends were 5 bases for V and 0 bases for J; bases not matched to a gene: 7. Germline lookup yields CDR1 MDHEN and CDR2 SYDVKM. The CDR3 length is 15 residues. The CDR3 loop reads CASSGGGTSSYEQYF. CDR3 in DNA: TGTGCCAGCAGTGGGGGGGGGACGAGCTCCTACGAGCAGTACTTC.

This clone was recorded at least ten times. The CDR3 coding sequence is TGTGCCAGCAGTGGTATTAGCGGGAGGGCAGATACGCAGTATTTT. Translation: CASSGISGRADTQYF. V is TRBV2 and J is TRBJ2-3; 11 bases are shared with TRBD2. CDR1 and CDR2 (germline): SNHLY, FYNNEI. CDR3 size: 15 residues. V trimming: 4 bases; J trimming: 4 bases; junction bases outside the gene matches: 4.

This clone came up many times. The gene calls are TRBV18 and TRBJ2-7; D is undetermined. There are 13 residues in the CDR3. The V gene lost 4 bases and the J gene lost 4 bases, with 11 bases spanning the gap. In germline, CDR1 is KGHSH, CDR2 LQKENI. The CDR3 bases are TGTGCCAGCTCACTTGGGGTTGTATACGAGCAGTACTTC. Translated, it gives CASSLGVVYEQYF.

This clone was observed many times. This sequence joins TRBV9 and TRBJ2-6; D remains unclear. The CDR3 is 18 amino acids. Trimming stripped 0 bases from V and 0 bases from J, with 13 bases between. The germline CDR1 and CDR2 sequences are SGDLS and YYNGEE. The CDR3 reads CASSVASQLSSGANVLTF. Here the CDR3 DNA reads TGTGCCAGCAGCGTAGCTAGTCAGTTAAGCTCTGGGGCCAACGTCCTGACTTTC. The entire variable domain, with the rest obtained from reference TRBV9 and TRBJ2-6, is as follows: DSGVTQTPKHLITATGQRVTLRCSPRSGDLSVYWYQQSLDQGLQFLIQYYNGEERAKGNILERFSAQQFPDLHSELNLSSLELGDSALYFCASSVASQLSSGANVLTFGAGSRLTVL.

The table lists this clone with a few counts. V is TRBV6-5 and J is TRBJ1-1; no clear D. CDR3 size: 14 residues. Trimming shortened V by 2 bases and J by 2 bases, and 9 bases separated the two germline ends. The germline V gene encodes CDR1 MNHEY and CDR2 SVGAGI. CDR3 nucleotides: TGTGCCAGCAGTTACAGGGATATTAACACTGAAGCTTTCTTT. This encodes CASSYRDINTEAFF.

The table lists this clone with many counts. The rearrangement links TRBV20-1 to TRBJ2-2; the match to TRBD2 covers 8 bases. Germline loops: CDR1 DFQATT, CDR2 SNEGSKA (reference sequence). CDR3 length: 15 residues. V dropped 3 bases and J dropped 6; count of bases not matched to a gene: 9. CDR3 nucleotides: TGCAGTGCTAGTAGCCGGGAGGGCCGGGCCGGGGAGCTGTTTTTT. Protein: CSASSREGRAGELFF.

In this sample, this clone turned up a few times. A read error is possible here, since a much larger clone lies one base away. The sample has other DNA sequences that encode this CDR3 too. This chain links TRBV11-2 with TRBJ2-5; D remains ambiguous. The CDR3 spans 14 residues. Per the germline V gene, CDR1 is SGHAT and CDR2 is FQNNGV. CDR3 in amino acids: CASSLGLSQETQYF. CDR3 bases: TGTGCCAGCAGCTTAGGCCTATCCCAAGAGACACAGTACTTC.

This clone was seen repeatedly, ten times or more. The V gene is TRBV20-1, the J gene TRBJ1-5; 9 nucleotides align to TRBD1. The germline CDR1 and CDR2 sequences are DFQATT and SNEGSKA (reference sequence). V gave up 3 bases and J gave up 2 bases; unmatched junction bases: 8. This CDR3 region has 16 residues. This CDR3 reads CSASQPTGGRNQPQHF. The DNA for the CDR3 is TGCAGTGCTAGCCAGCCGACAGGGGGTCGCAATCAGCCCCAGCATTTT.

This clone was found many times. The rearrangement uses TRBV7-9 and TRBJ2-1, with D tentatively TRBD1 (5 bases). CDR1 and CDR2 (germline): SEHNR, FQNEAQ (reference sequence). V was shortened by 2 bases and J by 1 base, with 18 bases between the two germline ends. The CDR3 has 18 residues. CDR3 sequence: CASSLLIYDRGSYNEQFF. For the CDR3, the DNA is TGTGCCAGCAGCTTATTAATATACGATAGGGGTTCCTACAATGAGCAGTTCTTC. Supplemented by reference TRBV7-9 and TRBJ2-1, the full variable domain reads DTGVSQNPRHKITKRGQNVTFRCDPISEHNRLYWYRQTLGQGPEFLTYFQNEAQLEKSRLLSDRFSAERPKGSFSTLEIQRTEQGDSAMYLCASSLLIYDRGSYNEQFFGPGTRLTVL.

This clone was observed at least ten times. This chain uses TRBV11-2 with TRBJ1-1; D possibly corresponds to TRBD1 (5 bases). The CDR3 runs 14 residues. Germline values: CDR1 SGHAT, CDR2 FQNNGV. Trimming took 1 base from V and 0 from J, leaving 6 bases between them. The CDR3 coding sequence is TGTGCCAGCAGCTTAGGGGGGATGAACACTGAAGCTTTCTTT. This encodes CASSLGGMNTEAFF.

This clone was seen repeatedly, ten times or more. V is TRBV6-1 and J is TRBJ1-6; no firm D call. This CDR3 is built from 14 residues. V was shortened by 3 bases and J by 8 bases, with 11 bases between the two germline ends. Germline assignment: CDR1 MNHNS and CDR2 SASEGT. The CDR3 DNA reads as TGTGCCAGCAGTGACGGGAATCCGTATTCACCCCTCCACTTT. Translated, it gives CASSDGNPYSPLHF.

This clone appeared many times. The J gene is TRBJ2-1, the V gene TRBV12-3 or TRBV12-4; possible D gene TRBD2, 5 bases. Trimming stripped 1 base from V and 3 bases from J, with 7 bases between. The CDR3 consists of 14 residues. Here the CDR3 DNA reads TGTGCCAGCAGTTTAGGGACTCACTACAATGAGCAGTTCTTC. Protein: CASSLGTHYNEQFF.

A note on this clone: It may be a read error: a sequence one base away is much more abundant. J is TRBJ2-7 and V is TRBV6-7; 9 bases align to TRBD2. TRBV6-7 is known as an ORF, though its function is uncertain. This CDR3 contains 19 residues. V trimming: 5 bases; J trimming: 6 bases; junction bases outside the gene matches: 23. CDR3 in amino acids: CASSVLGWIISGSLFEQYF. CDR3 DNA sequence: TGTGCCAGCAGTGTCTTGGGATGGATAATTAGCGGGAGTCTCTTCGAGCAGTACTTC.

This clone was detected only a few times. A junction end diverges from the germline sequence, so it may reflect a read error. This chain links TRBV5-6 with TRBJ1-5; tentatively, D is TRBD1 (5 bases). The CDR3 covers 16 residues. Germline V gene lookup returns CDR1 SGHDT and CDR2 YYEEEE. The CDR3 reads CASSGGGGARNHPQHF. Written as DNA, the CDR3 is TGTGCCAGCAGCGGGGGTGGAGGGGCCCGCAATCATCCCCAGCATTTT.